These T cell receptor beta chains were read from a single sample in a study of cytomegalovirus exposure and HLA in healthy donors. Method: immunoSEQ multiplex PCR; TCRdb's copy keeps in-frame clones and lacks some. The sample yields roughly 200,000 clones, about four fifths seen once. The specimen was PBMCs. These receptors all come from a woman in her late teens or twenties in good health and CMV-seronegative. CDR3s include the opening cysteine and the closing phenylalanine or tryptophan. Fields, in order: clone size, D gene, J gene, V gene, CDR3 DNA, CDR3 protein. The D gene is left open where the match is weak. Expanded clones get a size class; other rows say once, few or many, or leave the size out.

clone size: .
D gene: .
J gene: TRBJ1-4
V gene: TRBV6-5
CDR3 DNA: TGTGCCAGCAGAGGCTTCAGGGAGGGTGGTGAAAAACTGTTTTTT
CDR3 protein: CASRGFREGGEKLFF

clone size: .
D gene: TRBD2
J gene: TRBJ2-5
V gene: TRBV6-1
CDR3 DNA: TGTGCCAGCAAGGTTAGCGGGGGAATCCAAGAGACCCAGTACTTC
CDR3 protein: CASKVSGGIQETQYF

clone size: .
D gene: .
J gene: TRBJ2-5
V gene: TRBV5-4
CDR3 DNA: TGTGCCAGCAGCTTTGGAGGTCAGGCCGGGGAGACCCAGTACTTC
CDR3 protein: CASSFGGQAGETQYF

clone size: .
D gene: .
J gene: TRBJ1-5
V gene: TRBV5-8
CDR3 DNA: TGTGCCAGCAGCTTGGTTCAGGGCGTGAGCAATCAGCCCCAGCATTTT
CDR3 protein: CASSLVQGVSNQPQHF

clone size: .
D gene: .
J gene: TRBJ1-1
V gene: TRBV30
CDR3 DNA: TGTGCCTGGAGTGTACAGGGATTTGAAGCTTTCTTT
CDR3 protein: CAWSVQGFEAFF

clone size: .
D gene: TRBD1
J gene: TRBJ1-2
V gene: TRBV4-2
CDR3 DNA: TGTGCCAGCAGCCAGACAGGGGGAACCTATGGCTACACCTTC
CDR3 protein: CASSQTGGTYGYTF

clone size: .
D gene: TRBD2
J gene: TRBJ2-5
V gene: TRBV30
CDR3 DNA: TGTGCCTGGACCTACGCGGGAGGGGCCCGCGAGACCCAGTACTTC
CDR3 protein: CAWTYAGGARETQYF

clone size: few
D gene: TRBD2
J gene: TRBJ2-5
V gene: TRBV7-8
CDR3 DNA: TGTGCCAGCAGCGTCGGGAGGGAGACCCAGTACTTC
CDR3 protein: CASSVGRETQYF

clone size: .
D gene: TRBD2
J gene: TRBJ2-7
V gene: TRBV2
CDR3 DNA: TGTGCCAGCAGATCGCGGGAGCAAGAGCAGTACTTC
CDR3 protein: CASRSREQEQYF

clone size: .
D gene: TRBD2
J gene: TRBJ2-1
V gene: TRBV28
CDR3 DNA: TGTGCCAGCGTCGGCGGGAGCTCCTACAATGAGCAGTTCTTC
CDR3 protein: CASVGGSSYNEQFF

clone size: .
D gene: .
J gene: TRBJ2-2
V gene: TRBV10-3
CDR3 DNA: TGTGCCATCAGTGCCTCGGCGAAGTGGGAGTATGGCACCGGGGAGCTGTTTTTT
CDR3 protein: CAISASAKWEYGTGELFF

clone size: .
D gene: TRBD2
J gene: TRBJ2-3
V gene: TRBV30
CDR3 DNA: TGTGCCTGGAGTGTGGGACTAGAAAAGTATTTT
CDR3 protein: CAWSVGLEKYF

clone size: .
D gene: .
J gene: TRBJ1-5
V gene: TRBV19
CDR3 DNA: TGTGCCAGTAGTATGAACGCGGGAGGCAATCAGCCCCAGCATTTT
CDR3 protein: CASSMNAGGNQPQHF

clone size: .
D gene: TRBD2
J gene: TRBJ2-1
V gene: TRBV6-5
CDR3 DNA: TGTGCCAGCAGTTCGGCGACTAGCGGGAGTGGTAATGAGCAGTTCTTC
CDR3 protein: CASSSATSGSGNEQFF

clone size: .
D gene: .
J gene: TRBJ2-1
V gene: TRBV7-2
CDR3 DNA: TGTGCCAGCAGCTTAGACGGGAGTAACTACAATGAGCAGTTCTTC
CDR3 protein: CASSLDGSNYNEQFF

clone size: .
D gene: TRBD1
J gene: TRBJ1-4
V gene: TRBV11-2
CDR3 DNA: TGTGCCAGCAGCTTAGTCCGACAGGGAAGGAGGGAAAAACTGTTTTTT
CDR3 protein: CASSLVRQGRREKLFF

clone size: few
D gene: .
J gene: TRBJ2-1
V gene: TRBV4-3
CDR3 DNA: TGCGCCAGCAGCCAAGATGGGCGTGAGCAGTTCTTC
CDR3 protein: CASSQDGREQFF

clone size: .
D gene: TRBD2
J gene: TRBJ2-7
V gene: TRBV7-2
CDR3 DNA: TGTGCCAGCGAGGAGCTAGCGGGAGACTACGAGCAGTACTTC
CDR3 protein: CASEELAGDYEQYF

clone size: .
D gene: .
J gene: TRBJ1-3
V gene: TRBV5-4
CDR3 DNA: TGTGCCAGCAGCCTCGGACCGGACAGCGTTATTGGAAACACCATATATTTT
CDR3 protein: CASSLGPDSVIGNTIYF

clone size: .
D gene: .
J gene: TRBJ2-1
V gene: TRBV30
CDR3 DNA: TGTGCCTGGAGTGTACGGGTGGGTGAGCAGTTCTTC
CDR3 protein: CAWSVRVGEQFF

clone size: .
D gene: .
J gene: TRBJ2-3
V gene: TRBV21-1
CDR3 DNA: TGTGCCAGCAGCGGGCGACAGCGAGGCACAGATACGCAGTATTTT
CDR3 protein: CASSGRQRGTDTQYF

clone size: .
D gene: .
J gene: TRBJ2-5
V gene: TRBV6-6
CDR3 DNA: TGTGCCAGCAGTTTGGGCAGGTTCCAAAAGACCCAGTACTTC
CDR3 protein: CASSLGRFQKTQYF

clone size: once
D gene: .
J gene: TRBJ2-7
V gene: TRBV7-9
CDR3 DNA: TGTGCCAGCAGCCTAGTCGGGGGAGGTGGCTACGAGCAGTACTTC
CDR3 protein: CASSLVGGGGYEQYF

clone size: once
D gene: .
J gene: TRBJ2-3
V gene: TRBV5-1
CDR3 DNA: TGCGCCAGCAGCTTCCAAACAGGGGGACTAGCTGCTAGCACAGATACGCAGTATTTT
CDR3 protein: CASSFQTGGLAASTDTQYF

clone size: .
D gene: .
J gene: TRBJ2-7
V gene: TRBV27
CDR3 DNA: TGTGCCAGCAGTCCACTCTTAGCGGTATCCTACGAGCAGTACTTC
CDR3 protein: CASSPLLAVSYEQYF

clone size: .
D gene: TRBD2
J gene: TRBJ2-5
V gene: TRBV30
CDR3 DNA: TGTGCCCTGGCACTAGCGGAAGAGACCCAGTACTTC
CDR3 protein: CALALAEETQYF

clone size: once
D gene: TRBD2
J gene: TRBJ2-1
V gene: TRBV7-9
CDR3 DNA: TGTGCCAGCAGCCCGCACCCGCCGGGACTAGATATCAATGAGCAGTTCTTC
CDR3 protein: CASSPHPPGLDINEQFF

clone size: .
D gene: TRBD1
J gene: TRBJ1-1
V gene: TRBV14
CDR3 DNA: TGTGCCAGCAGCCAAAACAGGGGGCTGTATGCTGAAGCTTTCTTT
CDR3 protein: CASSQNRGLYAEAFF

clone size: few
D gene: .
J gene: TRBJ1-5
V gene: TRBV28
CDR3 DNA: TGTGCCATACAGGGCTTCGATCAGCCCCAGCATTTT
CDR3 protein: CAIQGFDQPQHF

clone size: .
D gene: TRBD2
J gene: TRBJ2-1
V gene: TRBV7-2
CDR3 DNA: TGTGCCAGCAACCCGGGGGGAGGCGGCTACAATGAGCAGTTCTTC
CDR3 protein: CASNPGGGGYNEQFF

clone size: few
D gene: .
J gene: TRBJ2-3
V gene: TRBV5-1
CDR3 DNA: TGCGCCAGCAGCTACCGGACAAGCACAGATACGCAGTATTTT
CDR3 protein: CASSYRTSTDTQYF

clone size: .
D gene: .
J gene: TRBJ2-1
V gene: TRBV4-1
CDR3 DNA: TGCGCCAGCAGCCAGGACTCTAGTGCTTACAATGAGCAGTTCTTC
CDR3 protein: CASSQDSSAYNEQFF

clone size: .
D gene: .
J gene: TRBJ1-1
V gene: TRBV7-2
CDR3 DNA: TGTGCCAGCAGCCCCCGGACAGCCATGAACACTGAAGCTTTCTTT
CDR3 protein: CASSPRTAMNTEAFF

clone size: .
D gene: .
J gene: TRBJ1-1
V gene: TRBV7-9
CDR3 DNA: TGTGCCAGCAGCTTAGTACCAGGCCGGGGGGAGAACACTGAAGCTTTCTTT
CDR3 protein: CASSLVPGRGENTEAFF

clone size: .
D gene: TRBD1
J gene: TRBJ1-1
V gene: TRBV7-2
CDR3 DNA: TGTGCCAGCGGCTACAGGGGGCGTGAAGCTTTCTTT
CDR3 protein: CASGYRGREAFF

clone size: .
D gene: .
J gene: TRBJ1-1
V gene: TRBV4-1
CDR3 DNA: TGCGCCAGCAGCCACATGGGACATGAAGCTTTCTTT
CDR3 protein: CASSHMGHEAFF

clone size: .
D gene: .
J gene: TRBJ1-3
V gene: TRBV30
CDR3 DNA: TGTGCCTGGAGTGTGCCCGGGACAACTGGAAACACCATATATTTT
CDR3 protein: CAWSVPGTTGNTIYF

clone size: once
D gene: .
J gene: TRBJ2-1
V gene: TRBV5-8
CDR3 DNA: TGTGCCAGCAGCTTGATAGTTCGAGGTGGCTCCTACAATGAGCAGTTCTTC
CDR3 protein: CASSLIVRGGSYNEQFF

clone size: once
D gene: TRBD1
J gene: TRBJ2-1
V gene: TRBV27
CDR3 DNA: TGTGCCAGCAGTTTAGGGACAGGGGCATCCTACAATGAGCAGTTCTTC
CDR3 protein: CASSLGTGASYNEQFF

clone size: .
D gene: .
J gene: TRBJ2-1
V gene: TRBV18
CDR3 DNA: TGTGCCAGCTCACGACAGGACAATGAGCAGTTCTTC
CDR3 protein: CASSRQDNEQFF

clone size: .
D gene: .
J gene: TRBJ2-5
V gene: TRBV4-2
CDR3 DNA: TGTGCCAGCAGCCCCTATGAGGGAGGAGAGACCCAGTACTTC
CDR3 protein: CASSPYEGGETQYF

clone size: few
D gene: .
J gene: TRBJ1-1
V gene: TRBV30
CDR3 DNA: TGTGCCCTTTCCCGGACAGTTAACACTGAAGCTTTCTTT
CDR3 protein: CALSRTVNTEAFF

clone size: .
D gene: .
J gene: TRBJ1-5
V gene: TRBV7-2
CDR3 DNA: TGTGCCAGCAGCTTAGAGGCGGATTATCAGCCCCAGCATTTT
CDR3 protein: CASSLEADYQPQHF

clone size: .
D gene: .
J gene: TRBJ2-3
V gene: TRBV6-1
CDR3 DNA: TGTGCCAGCAGTGAAGAGAGAAGCGCGCGCACAGATACGCAGTATTTT
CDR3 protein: CASSEERSARTDTQYF